Below are 13 T cell receptor beta chains sequenced from a single sample in a study of T cell responses to AZD1222 COVID-19 vaccine. The table came from immunoSEQ multiplex PCR; TCRdb's copy has only in-frame clones and leaves some out. Of around 70,000 clones in the sample, roughly 90% were seen once. Sample: peripheral blood, taken on day 0 of AZD1222 vaccination. Receptors originate from an adult in good health.

The chain employs TRBV5-1 and TRBJ2-7; TRBD1 matches 9 bases. V dropped 3 bases and J dropped 2; count of bases not matched to a gene: 6. The CDR3 consists of 15 residues. Germline V lookup: CDR1 SGHRS, CDR2 YFSETQ. CDR3 bases: TGCGCCAGCAGCTCCCGACAGGGGGTGACCTACGAGCAGTACTTC. Translation: CASSSRQGVTYEQYF.

In its sample, this clone was seen a few times. This chain uses TRBV30 with TRBJ1-6; TRBD1 matches 9 bases. The CDR3 is 16 amino acids. CDR1 is GTSNPN, CDR2 SVGIG, per germline (reference sequence). With 0 bases clipped from V and 7 bases from J, the junction kept 7 bases outside the gene matches. The DNA for the CDR3 is TGTGCCTGGAGTGTAGGCGGGACAGGGACAAATTCACCCCTCCACTTT. As protein: CAWSVGGTGTNSPLHF.

The V gene is TRBV7-8, the J gene TRBJ2-5; D not certain. Trimming took 2 bases from V and 0 from J, leaving 7 bases between them. Looked up from germline, CDR1 is SGHVS and CDR2 is FQNEAQ. The CDR3 runs 14 residues. CDR3 amino acids: CASSLSPDQETQYF. In nucleotides, the CDR3 is TGTGCCAGCAGCTTATCGCCGGACCAAGAGACCCAGTACTTC.

This clone was seen just once. The chain is built from TRBV4-3 and TRBJ2-2; tentatively, D is TRBD2 (6 bases). CDR1 and CDR2 (germline): LGHNA, YSLEER. The CDR3 spans 13 residues. Trimming pared 4 bases from V and 7 bases from J, leaving 10 bases between. DNA for the CDR3: TGCGCCAGCAGCCTAAGGACTAACGGGGAGCTGTTTTTT. This sequence encodes CASSLRTNGELFF.

The chain carries TRBV20-1 and TRBJ2-7, with a tentative D call TRBD1 (5 bases). The V and J ends lost 3 bases and 3 bases respectively, with 21 bases between them. Germline V gene lookup returns CDR1 DFQATT and CDR2 SNEGSKA (reference sequence). The CDR3 consists of 16 residues. This CDR3 reads CSASSPTDSTIYEQYF. CDR3 in DNA: TGCAGTGCTAGTTCCCCTACCGACAGTACTATCTACGAGCAGTACTTC.

This clone is a singleton in its sample. CDR3 residues: CSVGGGGRYNEQFF. The DNA for the CDR3 is TGCAGCGTTGGGGGGGGCGGGAGATACAATGAGCAGTTCTTC. This chain joins TRBV29-1 and TRBJ2-1, with D maybe TRBD2 (7 bases). CDR3 size: 14 residues. The V end lost 4 bases, the J end lost 4 bases, and 14 bases lay between the germline ends. Germline V CDR1 and CDR2: SQVTM, ANQGSEA.

This clone has just a few counts. The chain has TRBV10-3 and TRBJ1-5; D call uncertain. Trimming cost V 0 bases and J 10 bases, with 13 bases left between them. The CDR3 is made up of 14 amino acids. CDR1 ENHRY and CDR2 SYGVKD come from the germline V gene. For the CDR3, the DNA is TGTGCCATCAGTGAGTCGAACATATACGGCCCCCAGCATTTT. This codes for CAISESNIYGPQHF.

The table lists this clone with a count of one. J is TRBJ1-6 and V is TRBV28; a weak D match, TRBD1 (6 bases). The CDR3 has 15 amino acids. Looked up from germline, CDR1 is MDHEN and CDR2 is SYDVKM. V lost 4 bases to trimming and J lost 7 bases, with 14 bases between them. This CDR3 reads CASSSETGINSPLHF. CDR3 DNA: TGTGCCAGCAGTTCCGAAACAGGGATAAATTCACCCCTCCACTTT. Full variable domain (rest looked up from reference TRBV28 and TRBJ1-6): DVKVTQSSRYLVKRTGEKVFLECVQDMDHENMFWYRQDPGLGLRLIYFSYDVKMKEKGDIPEGYSVSREKKERFSLILESASTNQTSMYLCASSSETGINSPLHFGNGTRLTVT.

CDR3 protein: CASRTTAGLRSDTQYF. In DNA, the CDR3 is TGTGCCAGTAGAACAACAGCGGGATTGCGATCAGATACGCAGTATTTT. This chain links TRBV19 with TRBJ2-3; 7 nucleotides line up with TRBD2. J lost 4 bases, V lost 6 bases, and 13 bases had no gene match. Germline V lookup: CDR1 LNHDA, CDR2 SQIVND (reference sequence). The CDR3 contains 16 residues.

This chain joins TRBV4-2 and TRBJ1-6; D is uncertain. Germline CDR1 and CDR2: LGHNA and YNFKEQ. The CDR3 extends over 18 amino acids. V lost 0 bases, J lost 8 bases, and 20 bases lay in between. CDR3 sequence reads: CASSQDVVSFARDSPLHF. For the CDR3, the DNA is TGTGCCAGCAGCCAAGATGTGGTTTCCTTTGCCCGAGATTCACCCCTCCACTTT.

In nucleotides, the CDR3 is TGTGCCACCAGCAGAGAGGGACAGGGGGCCGACTACACCTTC. This encodes CATSREGQGADYTF. The chain couples TRBV15 to TRBJ1-2; 12 nucleotides line up with TRBD1. The germline gives CDR1 LNHNV, CDR2 YYDKDF (reference sequence). The CDR3 contains 14 residues. J was trimmed by 10 bases and V by 0 bases; bases with no gene match: 3.

V is TRBV11-2 and J is TRBJ1-5, with D unclear. The ends were cut back, 1 base at V and 3 bases at J, with 10 bases in the middle. The germline V gene has CDR1 SGHAT and CDR2 FQNNGV. The CDR3 runs to 15 residues. The CDR3 sequence is CASSLAAGYNQPQHF. The CDR3 DNA is TGTGCCAGCAGCTTAGCGGCAGGTTACAATCAGCCCCAGCATTTT.

The chain has TRBV5-4 and TRBJ2-2; D is unresolved. This CDR3 spans 15 amino acids. The V and J ends lost 4 bases and 1 base respectively, with 11 bases between them. The germline CDR1 and CDR2 sequences are SGHNT and YYREEE (reference sequence). CDR3: CASSQRPVNTGELFF. Here the CDR3 DNA reads TGTGCCAGCAGCCAAAGGCCGGTGAACACCGGGGAGCTGTTTTTT.